This T cell receptor (beta chain) was found in a study of blood T cell repertoires in COVID-19. Whole-study context: Donors in the United States, Italy and Spain gave samples during acute or convalescent COVID-19. T cells, B-cell-depleted T cells, or PBMCs provided the cDNA or gDNA that served as material.

Original processing methods: By means of reference gene primer amplification, nucleated cell counts were estimated. The protocol was immunoSEQ multiplex PCR, while the TCRdb copy is restricted to in-frame clones and leaves out a portion. That table furnishes V, J and clone size, whereas the DNA furnished D and trimming. This table holds about 90,000 clones, about 91% found once. Trimming pared 3 bases from V and 6 bases from J, leaving 6 bases between. In germline, CDR1 is LNHNV, CDR2 YYDKDF (reference sequence). This CDR3 contains 12 residues. This receptor was obtained from a human donor with active COVID-19. The donor label of this sample is uncertain. The specimen was peripheral blood. V is TRBV15 and J is TRBJ2-1; the D is unclear. The CDR3 region is CATSRARNEQFF. Here the CDR3 DNA reads TGTGCCACCAGCAGGGCACGCAATGAGCAGTTCTTC.